This T cell receptor (beta chain) comes out of a study of control samples from healthy donors and cancer patients. The V segment lost 4 bases and the J segment 5 bases; nucleotides outside the gene matches: 2. The CDR3 contains 13 residues. Germline assignment: CDR1 SGHDN and CDR2 FVKESK. Libraries were prepared by immunoSEQ multiplex PCR; TCRdb keeps only in-frame clonotypes and omits some of them. The table lists about 86,000 clones, roughly nine tenths of them singletons. Sequencing was done on a sample of PBMCs. J is TRBJ1-1 and V is TRBV14; 9 positions agree with TRBD1. The sequence was obtained from a woman aged 50 to 60 with colorectal cancer. DNA for the CDR3: TGTGCCAGCAGCCTCGACAGGGGGACTGAAGCTTTCTTT. It is translated as CASSLDRGTEAFF. The whole variable domain, remainder taken from reference TRBV14 and TRBJ1-1, is EAGVTQFPSHSVIEKGQTVTLRCDPISGHDNLYWYRRVMGKEIKFLLHFVKESKQDESGMPNNRFLAERTGGTYSTLKVQPAELEDSGVYFCASSLDRGTEAFFGQGTRLTVV.